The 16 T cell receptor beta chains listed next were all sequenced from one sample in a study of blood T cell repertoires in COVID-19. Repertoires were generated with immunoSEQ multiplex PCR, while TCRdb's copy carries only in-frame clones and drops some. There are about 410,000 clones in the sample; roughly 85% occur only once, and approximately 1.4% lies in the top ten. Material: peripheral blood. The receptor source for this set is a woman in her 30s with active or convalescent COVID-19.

In nucleotides, the CDR3 is TGTGCCAGCAGCTCTTCCGGGGTAGGAGGGCGGGAGACCCAGTACTTC. Protein product: CASSSSGVGGRETQYF. The J gene is TRBJ2-5, the V gene TRBV7-2; tentatively, D is TRBD2 (6 bases). The germline CDR1 and CDR2 sequences are SGHTA and FQGNSA. The CDR3 totals 16 residues. Trimming pared 4 bases from V and 5 bases from J, leaving 20 bases between.

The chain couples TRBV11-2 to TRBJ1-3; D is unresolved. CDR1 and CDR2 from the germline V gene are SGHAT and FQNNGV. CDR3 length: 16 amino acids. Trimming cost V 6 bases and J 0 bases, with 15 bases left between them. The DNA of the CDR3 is TGTGCCAGCAGTTTGGTAGGAGGACTCTCTGGAAACACCATATATTTT. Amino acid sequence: CASSLVGGLSGNTIYF.

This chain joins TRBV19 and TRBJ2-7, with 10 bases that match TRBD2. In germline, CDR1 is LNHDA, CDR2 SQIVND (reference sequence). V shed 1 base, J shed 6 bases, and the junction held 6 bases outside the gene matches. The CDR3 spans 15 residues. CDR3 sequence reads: CASSIAGLAEIEQYF. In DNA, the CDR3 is TGTGCCAGTAGTATAGCCGGACTAGCGGAGATCGAGCAGTACTTC.

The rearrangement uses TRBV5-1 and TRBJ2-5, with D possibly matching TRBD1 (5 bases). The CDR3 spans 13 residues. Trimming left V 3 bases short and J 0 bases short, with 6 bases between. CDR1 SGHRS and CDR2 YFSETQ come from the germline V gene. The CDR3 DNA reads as TGCGCCAGCAGCTACAGGTACCAAGAGACCCAGTACTTC. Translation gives CASSYRYQETQYF.

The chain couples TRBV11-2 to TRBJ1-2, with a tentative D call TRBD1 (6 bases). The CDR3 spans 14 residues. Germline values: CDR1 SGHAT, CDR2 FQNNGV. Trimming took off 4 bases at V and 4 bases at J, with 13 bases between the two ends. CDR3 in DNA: TGTGCCAGCAGCTCAATCGGGACACCCTATGGCTACACCTTC. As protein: CASSSIGTPYGYTF. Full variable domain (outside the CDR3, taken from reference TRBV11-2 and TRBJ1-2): EAGVAQSPRYKIIEKRQSVAFWCNPISGHATLYWYQQILGQGPKLLIQFQNNGVVDDSQLPKDRFSAERLKGVDSTLKIQPAKLEDSAVYLCASSSIGTPYGYTFGSGTRLTVV.

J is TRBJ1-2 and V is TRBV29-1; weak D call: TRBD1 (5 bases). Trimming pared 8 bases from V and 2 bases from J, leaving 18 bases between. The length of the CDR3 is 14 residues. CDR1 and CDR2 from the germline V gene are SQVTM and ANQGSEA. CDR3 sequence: CSFLGSDRNYGYTF. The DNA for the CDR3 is TGCAGCTTCCTCGGCTCTGACAGAAACTATGGCTACACCTTC.

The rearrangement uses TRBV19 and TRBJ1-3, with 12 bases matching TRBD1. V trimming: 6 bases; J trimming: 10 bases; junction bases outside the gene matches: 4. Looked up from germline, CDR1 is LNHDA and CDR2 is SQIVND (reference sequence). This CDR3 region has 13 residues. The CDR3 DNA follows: TGTGCCAGTAGCCCGGGACAGGGGGCGACCATATATTTT. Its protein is CASSPGQGATIYF.

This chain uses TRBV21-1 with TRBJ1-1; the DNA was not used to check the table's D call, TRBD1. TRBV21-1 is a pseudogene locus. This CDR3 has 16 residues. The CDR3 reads CASSKALEDDSTEAFF. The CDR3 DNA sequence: TGTGCCAGCAGCAAAGCGCTCGAGGATGACAGCACTGAAGCTTTCTTT.

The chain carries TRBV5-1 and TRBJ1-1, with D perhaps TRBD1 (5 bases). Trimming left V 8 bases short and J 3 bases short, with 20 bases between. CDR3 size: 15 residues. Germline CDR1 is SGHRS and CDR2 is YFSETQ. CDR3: CASTQGAGEDTEAFF. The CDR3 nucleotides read TGCGCCAGTACCCAGGGAGCCGGGGAGGACACTGAAGCTTTCTTT.

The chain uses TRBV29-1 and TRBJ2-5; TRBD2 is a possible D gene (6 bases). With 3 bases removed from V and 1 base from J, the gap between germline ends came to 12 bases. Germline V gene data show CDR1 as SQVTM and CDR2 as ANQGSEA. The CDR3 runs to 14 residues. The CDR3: CSVEGRDFQETQYF. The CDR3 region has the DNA TGCAGCGTTGAGGGCAGGGACTTCCAAGAGACCCAGTACTTC.

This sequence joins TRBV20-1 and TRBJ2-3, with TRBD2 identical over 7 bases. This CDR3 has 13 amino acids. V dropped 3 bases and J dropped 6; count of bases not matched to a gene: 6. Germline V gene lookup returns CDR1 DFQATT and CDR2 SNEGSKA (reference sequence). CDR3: CSASVGGVDTQYF. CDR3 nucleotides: TGCAGTGCTAGTGTGGGGGGGGTTGATACGCAGTATTTT.

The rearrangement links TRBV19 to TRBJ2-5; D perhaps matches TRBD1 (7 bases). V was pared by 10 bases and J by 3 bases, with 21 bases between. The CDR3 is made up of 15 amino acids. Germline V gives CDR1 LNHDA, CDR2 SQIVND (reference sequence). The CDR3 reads CATTRGRGGEETQYF. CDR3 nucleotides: TGTGCCACTACCCGGGGGCGAGGGGGCGAAGAGACCCAGTACTTC.

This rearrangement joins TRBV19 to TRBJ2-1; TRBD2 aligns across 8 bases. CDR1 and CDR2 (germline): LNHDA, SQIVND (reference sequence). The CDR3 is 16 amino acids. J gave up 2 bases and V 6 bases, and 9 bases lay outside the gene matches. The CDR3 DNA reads TGTGCCAGTAGGGAAACTAGCGGATGGACCTACAATGAGCAGTTCTTC. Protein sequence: CASRETSGWTYNEQFF.

This CDR3 is CASSVSGNTIYF. The CDR3 DNA sequence: TGTGCCAGCAGTGTGAGTGGAAACACCATATATTTT. The chain couples TRBV25-1 to TRBJ1-3; D uncertain. V dropped 4 bases and J dropped 3 bases, with 4 bases sitting between them. Germline V CDR1 and CDR2: MGHDK, SYGVNS. This CDR3 contains 12 residues.

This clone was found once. CDR3 protein: CATAHGSSEAFF. The CDR3 nucleotides are TGTGCCACAGCTCACGGGTCCTCTGAAGCTTTCTTT. V gene TRBV12-3 or TRBV12-4 combines with J gene TRBJ1-1; no clear D. The CDR3 extends over 12 amino acids. V was pared by 10 bases and J by 6 bases, with 15 bases between.

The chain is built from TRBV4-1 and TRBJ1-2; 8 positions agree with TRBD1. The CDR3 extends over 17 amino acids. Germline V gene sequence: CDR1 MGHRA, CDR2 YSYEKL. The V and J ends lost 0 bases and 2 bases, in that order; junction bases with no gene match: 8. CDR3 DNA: TGCGCCAGCAGCCAAGATCAGCAGGGACAGGTAAACTATGGCTACACCTTC. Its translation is CASSQDQQGQVNYGYTF.